This is a list of T cell receptor beta chains from one sample in a study of blood T cell repertoires in COVID-19. Only in-frame clones appear in the TCRdb table, and some are missing; sequencing was by immunoSEQ multiplex PCR. Found here are almost 85,000 clones, around 88% of them singletons; the top ten hold around 1%. Sequencing was carried out using PBMCs or T cells enriched from blood (not recorded which). The receptors here all came from a woman between 50 and 59 years old with acute COVID-19. The CDR3 runs from the conserved cysteine through the conserved F or W. D genes are given only for firm matches. The size entry is marked missing in some rows and otherwise reads once, few, many or a size class.

>.|TRBJ2-1|TRBV28|TRBD2
CASSLERGLAGLRLSYNEQFF
TGTGCCAGCAGTTTAGAAAGAGGACTAGCGGGGCTTAGACTCTCCTACAATGAGCAGTTCTTC
>few|TRBJ1-6|TRBV30|TRBD1
CAWSVKQGNSPLHF
TGTGCCTGGAGTGTTAAACAGGGGAATTCACCCCTCCACTTT
>.|TRBJ1-1|TRBV18|TRBD1
CASSPPGGNTEAFF
TGTGCCAGCTCACCGCCAGGGGGGAACACTGAAGCTTTCTTT
>.|TRBJ2-7|TRBV7-9|.
CASSPRQDQYEQYF
TGTGCCAGCAGCCCCCGACAGGACCAATACGAGCAGTACTTC
>.|TRBJ1-5|TRBV7-2|TRBD1
CASSLGEDRRGNQPQHF
TGTGCCAGCAGCTTAGGGGAGGACAGGCGGGGCAATCAGCCCCAGCATTTT
>.|TRBJ2-5|TRBV11-3|TRBD2
CASSLSLAGGLETQYF
TGTGCCAGCAGCTTAAGCCTAGCGGGAGGGCTGGAGACCCAGTACTTC
>.|TRBJ1-1|TRBV14|.
CASSRSGLRNTEAFF
TGTGCCAGCAGCCGATCAGGACTCCGGAACACTGAAGCTTTCTTT
>.|TRBJ1-2|TRBV30|.
CAWSKGRDYGYTF
TGTGCCTGGAGTAAAGGGAGGGACTATGGCTACACCTTC
>.|TRBJ1-6|TRBV19|TRBD1
CASSSDRGINSPLHF
TGTGCCAGTAGTTCGGACAGGGGAATTAATTCACCCCTCCACTTT
>.|TRBJ1-1|TRBV7-9|TRBD1
CATVTGVNTEAFF
TGTGCCACCGTCACAGGGGTGAACACTGAAGCTTTCTTT
>.|TRBJ2-1|TRBV7-9|TRBD2
CASSQKFRLAGGRGEQFF
TGTGCCAGCAGCCAGAAATTCCGCCTAGCGGGAGGGCGGGGTGAGCAGTTCTTC
>once|TRBJ1-1|TRBV27|.
CASSLGAGTEAFF
TGTGCCAGCAGTTTGGGGGCTGGGACTGAAGCTTTCTTT
>once|TRBJ2-1|TRBV19|TRBD1
CASSSTGGKAYNEQFF
TGTGCCAGTAGTTCAACAGGGGGGAAGGCCTACAATGAGCAGTTCTTC
>.|TRBJ1-1|TRBV30|TRBD1
CAWRYRGRKTEAFF
TGTGCCTGGAGGTACAGGGGGCGCAAAACTGAAGCTTTCTTT
>.|TRBJ2-5|TRBV3-1/TRBV3-2|TRBD1
CASSLTDRGAQETQYF
TGTGCCAGCAGCCTAACTGACAGGGGCGCTCAAGAGACCCAGTACTTC
>.|TRBJ2-3|TRBV7-2|.
CASSSAGKGTDTQYF
TGTGCCAGCAGCTCGGCGGGAAAGGGTACAGATACGCAGTATTTT
>.|TRBJ1-6|TRBV7-9|.
CASGQNSPLHF
TGTGCCAGCGGCCAAAATTCACCCCTCCACTTT
>.|TRBJ2-7|TRBV15|TRBD2
CATSSRTSGNYEQYF
TGTGCCACCAGCAGTCGGACTAGTGGGAACTACGAGCAGTACTTC
>.|TRBJ2-7|TRBV9|TRBD1
CASSPGDRGYEQYF
TGTGCCAGCAGCCCGGGGGACAGGGGCTACGAGCAGTACTTC
>.|TRBJ2-5|TRBV11-1|TRBD2
CASSLGLAGTQETQYF
TGTGCCAGCAGCTTAGGACTAGCGGGAACCCAAGAGACCCAGTACTTC
>.|TRBJ2-5|TRBV3-1/TRBV3-2|TRBD2
CASSQVLARLQETQYF
TGTGCCAGCAGCCAAGTACTAGCGAGACTACAAGAGACCCAGTACTTC
>.|TRBJ2-5|TRBV19|.
CASSIAAGQETQYF
TGTGCCAGTAGTATAGCAGCGGGCCAAGAGACCCAGTACTTC
>.|TRBJ1-5|TRBV19|.
CASSISPATRGVSNQPQHF
TGTGCCAGTAGTATCTCCCCCGCGACGCGGGGGGTAAGCAATCAGCCCCAGCATTTT